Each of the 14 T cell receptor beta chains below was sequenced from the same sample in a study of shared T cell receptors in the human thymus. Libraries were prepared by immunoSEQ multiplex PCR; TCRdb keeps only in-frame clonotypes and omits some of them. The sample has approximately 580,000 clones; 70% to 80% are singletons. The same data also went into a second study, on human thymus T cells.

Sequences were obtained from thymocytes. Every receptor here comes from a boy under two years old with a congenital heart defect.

CDR3 nucleotide sequence: TGTGCCAGCAGTTCCATAGCGGGAGCCCCCTACGAGCAGTACTTC. This codes for CASSSIAGAPYEQYF. This rearrangement joins TRBV27 to TRBJ2-7, with TRBD2 matching over 9 bases. This CDR3 is built from 15 residues. V lost 4 bases and J lost 2; bases outside the gene matches: 6. Germline CDR1 and CDR2: MNHEY and SMNVEV (reference sequence).

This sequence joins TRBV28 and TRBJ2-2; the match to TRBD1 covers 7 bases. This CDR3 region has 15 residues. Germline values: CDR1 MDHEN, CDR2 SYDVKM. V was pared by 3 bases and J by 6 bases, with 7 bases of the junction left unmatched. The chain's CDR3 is CASSLVDRAPGELFF. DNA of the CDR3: TGTGCCAGCAGTTTGGTTGACAGGGCTCCCGGGGAGCTGTTTTTT. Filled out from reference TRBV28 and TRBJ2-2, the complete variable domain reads DVKVTQSSRYLVKRTGEKVFLECVQDMDHENMFWYRQDPGLGLRLIYFSYDVKMKEKGDIPEGYSVSREKKERFSLILESASTNQTSMYLCASSLVDRAPGELFFGEGSRLTVL.

This CDR3 is CASSLPGAKNIQYF. The CDR3 nucleotides read TGTGCCAGCAGTTTACCCGGAGCCAAAAACATTCAGTACTTC. The chain is built from TRBV27 and TRBJ2-4; D is ambiguous. The CDR3 runs to 14 residues. Germline values: CDR1 MNHEY, CDR2 SMNVEV (reference sequence). Trimming pared 2 bases from V and 0 bases from J, leaving 5 bases between.

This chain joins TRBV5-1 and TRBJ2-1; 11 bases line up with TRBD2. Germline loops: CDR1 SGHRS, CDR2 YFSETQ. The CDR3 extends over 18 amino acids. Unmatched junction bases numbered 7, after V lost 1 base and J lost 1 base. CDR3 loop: CASSLCELAGGSYNEQFF. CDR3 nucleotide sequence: TGCGCCAGCAGCTTGTGTGAGTTAGCGGGAGGGTCCTACAATGAGCAGTTCTTC. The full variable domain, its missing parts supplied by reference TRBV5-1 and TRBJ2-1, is KAGVTQTPRYLIKTRGQQVTLSCSPISGHRSVSWYQQTPGQGLQFLFEYFSETQRNKGNFPGRFSGRQFSNSRSEMNVSTLELGDSALYLCASSLCELAGGSYNEQFFGPGTRLTVL.

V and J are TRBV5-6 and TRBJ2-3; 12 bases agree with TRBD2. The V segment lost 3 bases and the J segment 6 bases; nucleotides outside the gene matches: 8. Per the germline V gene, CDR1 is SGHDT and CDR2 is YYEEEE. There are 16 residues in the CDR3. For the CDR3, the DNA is TGTGCCAGCAGCTCCTGGACTAGCGGGGCGTTGGATACGCAGTATTTT. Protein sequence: CASSSWTSGALDTQYF.

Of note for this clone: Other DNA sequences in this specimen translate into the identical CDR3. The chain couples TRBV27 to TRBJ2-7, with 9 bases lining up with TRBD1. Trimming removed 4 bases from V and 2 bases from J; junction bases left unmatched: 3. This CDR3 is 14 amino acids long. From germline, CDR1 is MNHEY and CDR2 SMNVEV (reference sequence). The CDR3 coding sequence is TGTGCCAGCAGTTACCGACAGGGGGCCTACGAGCAGTACTTC. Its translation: CASSYRQGAYEQYF.

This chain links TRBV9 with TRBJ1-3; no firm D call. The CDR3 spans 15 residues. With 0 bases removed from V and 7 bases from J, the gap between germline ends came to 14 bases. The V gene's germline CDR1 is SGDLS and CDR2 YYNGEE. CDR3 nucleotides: TGTGCCAGCAGCGTAGGAGGCAGTGGGTGGAACACCATATATTTT. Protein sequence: CASSVGGSGWNTIYF.

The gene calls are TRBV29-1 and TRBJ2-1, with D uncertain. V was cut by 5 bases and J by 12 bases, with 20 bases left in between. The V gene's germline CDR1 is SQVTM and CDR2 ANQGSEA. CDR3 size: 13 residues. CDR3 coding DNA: TGCAGCGTTCCCAGGTGGCCACACATGGGGCAGTTCTTC. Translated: CSVPRWPHMGQFF.

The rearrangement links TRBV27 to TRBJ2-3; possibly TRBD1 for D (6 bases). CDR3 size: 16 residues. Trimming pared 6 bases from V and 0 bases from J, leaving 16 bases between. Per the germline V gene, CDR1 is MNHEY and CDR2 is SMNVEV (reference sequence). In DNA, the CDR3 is TGTGCCAGCAGATGCCTAGGGGGTCCTAGCACAGATACGCAGTATTTT. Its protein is CASRCLGGPSTDTQYF.

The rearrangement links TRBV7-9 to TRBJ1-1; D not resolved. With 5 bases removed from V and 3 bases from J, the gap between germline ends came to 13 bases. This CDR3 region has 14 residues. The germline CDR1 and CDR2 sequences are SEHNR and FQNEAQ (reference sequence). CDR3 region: CASSPYIWYTEAFF. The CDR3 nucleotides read TGTGCCAGCAGCCCTTACATTTGGTACACTGAAGCTTTCTTT.

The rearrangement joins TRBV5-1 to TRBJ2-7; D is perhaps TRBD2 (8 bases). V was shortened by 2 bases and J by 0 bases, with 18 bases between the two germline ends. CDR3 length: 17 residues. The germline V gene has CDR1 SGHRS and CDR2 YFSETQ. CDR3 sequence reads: CASSFSRGGQTSYEQYF. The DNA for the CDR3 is TGCGCCAGCAGCTTTTCCCGGGGGGGACAGACCTCCTACGAGCAGTACTTC.

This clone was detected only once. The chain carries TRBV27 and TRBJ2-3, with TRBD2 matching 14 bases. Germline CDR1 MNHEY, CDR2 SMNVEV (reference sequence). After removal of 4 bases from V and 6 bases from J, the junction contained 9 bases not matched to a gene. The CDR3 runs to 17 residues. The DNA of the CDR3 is TGTGCCAGCAGTTGTCCGGGACTAGCGGGAGAAGGGGATACGCAGTATTTT. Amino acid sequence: CASSCPGLAGEGDTQYF.

The DNA for the CDR3 is TGTGCCAGCACGGCGGGACTAGCGGGCCTTGAGCAGTTCTTC. The encoded protein is CASTAGLAGLEQFF. V gene TRBV6-1 combines with J gene TRBJ2-1; 12 bases match TRBD2. The CDR3 length is 14 residues. With V trimmed by 7 bases and J by 9 bases, 7 bases remained unmatched. Germline V gene sequence: CDR1 MNHNS, CDR2 SASEGT.

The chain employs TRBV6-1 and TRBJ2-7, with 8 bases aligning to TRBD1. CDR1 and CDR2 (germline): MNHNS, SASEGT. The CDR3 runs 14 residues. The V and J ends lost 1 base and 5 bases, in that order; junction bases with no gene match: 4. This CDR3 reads CASSEGDRYHEQYF. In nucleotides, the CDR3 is TGTGCCAGCAGTGAAGGGGACAGGTACCACGAGCAGTACTTC.